This T cell receptor beta chain was profiled in a study of blood T cell repertoires in COVID-19. Germline CDR1 is MDHEN and CDR2 is SYDVKM. Deletions cut 7 bases from V and 7 bases from J, with 14 bases between. The CDR3 is 14 residues long. Sequencing used immunoSEQ multiplex PCR; TCRdb keeps in-frame clones, though not all of them. The sample has about 250,000 clones; 70% to 90% are singletons. The rearrangement links TRBV28 to TRBJ1-6; D gene unclear. The sequence came from a man aged 18 to 35 with active or convalescent COVID-19. The sequenced material came from peripheral blood. CDR3 sequence: CASIAGSSNSPLHF. CDR3 DNA: TGTGCCAGCATCGCGGGTTCGAGCAATTCACCCCTCCACTTT.